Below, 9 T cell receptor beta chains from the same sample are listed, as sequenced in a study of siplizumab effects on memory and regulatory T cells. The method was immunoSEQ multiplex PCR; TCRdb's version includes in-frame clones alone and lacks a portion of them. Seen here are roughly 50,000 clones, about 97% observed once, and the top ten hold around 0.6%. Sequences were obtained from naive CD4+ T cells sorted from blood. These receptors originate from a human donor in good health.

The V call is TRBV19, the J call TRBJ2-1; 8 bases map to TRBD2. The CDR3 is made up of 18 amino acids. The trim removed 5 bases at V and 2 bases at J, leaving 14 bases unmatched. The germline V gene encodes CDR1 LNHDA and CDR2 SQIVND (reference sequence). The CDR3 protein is CASSPLAGGLSTYNEQFF. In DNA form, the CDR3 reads TGTGCCAGTAGTCCCCTAGCGGGTGGGCTCTCAACCTACAATGAGCAGTTCTTC. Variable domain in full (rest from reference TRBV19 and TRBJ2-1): DGGITQSPKYLFRKEGQNVTLSCEQNLNHDAMYWYRQDPGQGLRLIYYSQIVNDFQKGDIAEGYSVSREKKESFPLTVTSAQKNPTAFYLCASSPLAGGLSTYNEQFFGPGTRLTVL.

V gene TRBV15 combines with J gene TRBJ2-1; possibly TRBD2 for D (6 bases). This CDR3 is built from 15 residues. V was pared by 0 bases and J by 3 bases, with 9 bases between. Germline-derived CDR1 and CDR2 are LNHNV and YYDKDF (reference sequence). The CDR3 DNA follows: TGTGCCACCAGCAGAGATAGCGGAGTCTACAATGAGCAGTTCTTC. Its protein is CATSRDSGVYNEQFF. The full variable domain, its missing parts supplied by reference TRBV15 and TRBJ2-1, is DAMVIQNPRYQVTQFGKPVTLSCSQTLNHNVMYWYQQKSSQAPKLLFHYYDKDFNNEADTPDNFQSRRPNTSFCFLDIRSPGLGDTAMYLCATSRDSGVYNEQFFGPGTRLTVL.

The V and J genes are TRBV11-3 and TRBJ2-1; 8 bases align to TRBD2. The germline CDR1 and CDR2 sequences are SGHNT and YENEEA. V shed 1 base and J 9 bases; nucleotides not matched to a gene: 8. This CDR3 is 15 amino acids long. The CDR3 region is CASSLVGRGRFEQFF. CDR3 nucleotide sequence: TGTGCCAGCAGCTTAGTGGGTCGCGGGAGGTTTGAGCAGTTCTTC.

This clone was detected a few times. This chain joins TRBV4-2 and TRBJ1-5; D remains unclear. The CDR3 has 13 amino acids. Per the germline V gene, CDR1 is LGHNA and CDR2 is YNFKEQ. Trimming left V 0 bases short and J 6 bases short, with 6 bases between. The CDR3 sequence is CASSQDTRQPQHF. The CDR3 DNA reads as TGTGCCAGCAGCCAAGATACACGTCAGCCCCAGCATTTT.

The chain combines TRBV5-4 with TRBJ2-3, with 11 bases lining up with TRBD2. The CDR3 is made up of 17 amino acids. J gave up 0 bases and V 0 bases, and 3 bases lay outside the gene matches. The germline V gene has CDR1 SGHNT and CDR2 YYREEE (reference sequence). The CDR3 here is CASSLGLAGSSTDTQYF. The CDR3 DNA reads TGTGCCAGCAGCTTGGGACTAGCGGGATCTAGCACAGATACGCAGTATTTT.

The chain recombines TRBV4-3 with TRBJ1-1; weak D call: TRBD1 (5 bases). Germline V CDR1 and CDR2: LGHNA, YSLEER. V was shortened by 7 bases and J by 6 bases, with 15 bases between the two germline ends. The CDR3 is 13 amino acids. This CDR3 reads CASNPLGLAEAFF. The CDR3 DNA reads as TGCGCCAGCAACCCCTTGGGGCTGGCTGAAGCTTTCTTT.

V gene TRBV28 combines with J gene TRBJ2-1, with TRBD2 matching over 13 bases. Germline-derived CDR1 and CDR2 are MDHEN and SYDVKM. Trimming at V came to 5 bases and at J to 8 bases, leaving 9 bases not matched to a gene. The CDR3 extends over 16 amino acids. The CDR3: CASSGLAGVSGDEQFF. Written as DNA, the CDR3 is TGTGCCAGCAGTGGACTAGCGGGAGTATCTGGCGATGAGCAGTTCTTC.

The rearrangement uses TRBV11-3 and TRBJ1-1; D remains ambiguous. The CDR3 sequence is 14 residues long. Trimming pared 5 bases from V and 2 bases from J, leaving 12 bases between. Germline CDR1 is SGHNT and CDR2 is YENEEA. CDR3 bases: TGTGCCAGCAGCCCGCGACTGAAAAACACTGAAGCTTTCTTT. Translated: CASSPRLKNTEAFF.

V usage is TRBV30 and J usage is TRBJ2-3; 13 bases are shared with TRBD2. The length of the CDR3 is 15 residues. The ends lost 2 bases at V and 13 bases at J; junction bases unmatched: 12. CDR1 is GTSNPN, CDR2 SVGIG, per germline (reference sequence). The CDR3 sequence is CAWSSPGLAGSSEYF. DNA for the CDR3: TGTGCCTGGAGTTCCCCGGGACTAGCGGGGTCGAGCGAGTATTTT.